What follows are 13 T cell receptor beta chains derived from one specimen sequenced in a study of regulatory T cells in long-lasting Graves disease. Library construction for TCR beta used iRepertoire HTBI primers and Arm-PCR of CDR3 regions. TCRdb itself ran the multiplex PCR reads through MiXCR, one entry per CDR3 protein. The sample has about 430,000 distinct CDR3 sequences; roughly a fifth are singletons. As for time point: persistent/refractory GD, antithyroid drugs over 5 years with positive TRAb. The TCR library used RNA extracted from PBMCs. The sequences come from peripheral blood mononuclear cells (PBMCs), collected when the disease was refractory, from a patient treated with antithyroid drugs. These receptor sequences come from a female donor with Graves disease.

The chain recombines TRBV20-1 with TRBJ2-1, with D unclear. V was cut by 2 bases and J by 1 base, with 9 bases left in between. The CDR3 runs 14 residues. Germline V CDR1 and CDR2: DFQATT, SNEGSKA (reference sequence). The CDR3 loop reads CSARSGLSYNEQFF. CDR3 coding DNA: TGCAGTGCTAGAAGTGGCCTGTCCTACAATGAGCAGTTCTTC.

This clonotype came up a few times. The V gene is TRBV7-2, the J gene TRBJ2-7, with D perhaps matching TRBD2 (5 bases). With 1 base removed from V and 5 bases from J, the gap between germline ends came to 15 bases. The CDR3 length is 15 residues. The germline V gene has CDR1 SGHTA and CDR2 FQGNSA. The CDR3 region has the DNA TGTGCCAGCAGCTTAGTAACCGGGGTGATGAACGAGCAGTACTTC. Translation gives CASSLVTGVMNEQYF.

A remark on this clonotype: A much bigger clone sits one base away, suggesting this may be a read error. The chain uses TRBV6-4 and TRBJ1-2, with no clear D. V lost 3 bases to trimming and J lost 1 base, with 12 bases between them. This CDR3 comprises 15 residues. Germline V lookup: CDR1 MRHNA, CDR2 SNTAGT. Written as DNA, the CDR3 is TGTGCCAGCAGTGAACTGGTACAGATTAACTATGGCTACACCTTC. This codes for CASSELVQINYGYTF.

This clonotype was seen many times. The chain employs TRBV15 and TRBJ2-7; 7 positions match TRBD1. CDR1 and CDR2 from the germline V gene are LNHNV and YYDKDF (reference sequence). The CDR3 sequence is 15 residues long. V lost 5 bases and J lost 0; bases outside the gene matches: 7. CDR3 protein: CATSFARDSSYEQYF. The CDR3 nucleotides read TGTGCCACCAGCTTCGCCCGGGACAGCTCCTACGAGCAGTACTTC. Combining the CDR3 with reference TRBV15 and TRBJ2-7 gives the whole variable domain DAMVIQNPRYQVTQFGKPVTLSCSQTLNHNVMYWYQQKSSQAPKLLFHYYDKDFNNEADTPDNFQSRRPNTSFCFLDIRSPGLGDTAMYLCATSFARDSSYEQYFGPGTRLTVT.

This clonotype was detected many times. CDR3 in DNA: TGTGCCAGCAGTCCTTTACCCTACGAGCAGTACTTC. This translates into CASSPLPYEQYF. V gene TRBV7-3 combines with J gene TRBJ2-7; D not certain. The CDR3 length is 12 residues. Germline CDR1 and CDR2: SGHTA and FQGTGA. V was trimmed by 6 bases and J by 2 bases, leaving 8 bases between them.

This clonotype occurred many times. The rearrangement joins TRBV20-1 to TRBJ2-7; D not resolved. The CDR3 totals 13 residues. V lost 5 bases and J lost 0, with 11 bases in between. Germline CDR1 and CDR2: DFQATT and SNEGSKA (reference sequence). The CDR3, as DNA: TGCAGTGCTCGAGGTGGATACTCCTACGAGCAGTACTTC. This codes for CSARGGYSYEQYF.

The table lists this clonotype with many counts. This chain links TRBV11-2 with TRBJ2-5; possibly TRBD1 for D (5 bases). Germline V lookup: CDR1 SGHAT, CDR2 FQNNGV. This CDR3 region has 13 residues. The V gene lost 8 bases and the J gene lost 1 base, with 11 bases spanning the gap. The CDR3 DNA reads TGTGCCAGCGGACGACAGTTCCAAGAGACCCAGTACTTC. This translates into CASGRQFQETQYF.

This clonotype showed up just a few times. The chain couples TRBV7-3 to TRBJ2-2, with D possibly being TRBD1 (6 bases). Germline V gene data show CDR1 as SGHTA and CDR2 as FQGTGA. Between the trimmed V and J ends, which lost 0 bases and 4 bases, there was a span of 15 bases. This CDR3 spans 17 amino acids. The CDR3 region is CASSLTAAQGTTGELFF. CDR3 DNA sequence: TGTGCCAGCAGCTTAACAGCGGCCCAGGGGACCACCGGGGAGCTGTTTTTT.

This clonotype has a count of ten or more. This chain joins TRBV12-3 or TRBV12-4 and TRBJ2-2; a possible D gene is TRBD2 (5 bases). This CDR3 contains 14 residues. The V end was cut by 6 bases, the J end by 5 bases, with 13 bases between. CDR3 protein: CASSLTGWTGELFF. In DNA form, the CDR3 reads TGTGCCAGCAGCCTAACGGGGTGGACCGGGGAGCTGTTTTTT.

This clonotype was recorded a few times. The rearrangement joins TRBV6-1 to TRBJ1-5, with TRBD1 as a possible D gene (6 bases). V gave up 3 bases and J gave up 7 bases, with 19 bases separating them. CDR1 is MNHNS, CDR2 SASEGT, per germline. The CDR3 loop spans 16 amino acids. The DNA of the CDR3 is TGTGCCAGCAGTGAGTCCCCGGGACAATTCGACCAGCCCCAGCATTTT. Residues: CASSESPGQFDQPQHF.

This clonotype was seen a few times. The gene calls are TRBV11-1 and TRBJ1-1; weak D call: TRBD1 (6 bases). The CDR3 totals 15 residues. Germline V gene lookup returns CDR1 SGHAT and CDR2 FQDESV (reference sequence). Deletions cut 5 bases from V and 6 bases from J, with 19 bases between. The CDR3 sequence: CASSPRGRGGSEAFF. CDR3 nucleotide sequence: TGTGCCAGCAGCCCAAGGGGCAGGGGAGGGTCTGAAGCTTTCTTT.

This clonotype was counted between two and nine times. The chain uses TRBV27 and TRBJ2-7, with D possibly being TRBD2 (7 bases). The germline gives CDR1 MNHEY, CDR2 SMNVEV (reference sequence). This CDR3 contains 13 residues. Deletions cut 1 base from V and 6 bases from J, with 10 bases between. CDR3 protein: CASSLWGGGEQYF. The DNA for the CDR3 is TGTGCCAGCAGTTTATGGGGGGGCGGCGAGCAGTACTTC.

The genes are TRBV24-1 and TRBJ2-2; 10 positions match TRBD1. This CDR3 region has 17 residues. Germline V lookup: CDR1 KGHDR, CDR2 SFDVKD. Trimming removed 4 bases from V and 2 bases from J; junction bases left unmatched: 6. The CDR3 DNA follows: TGTGCCACCAGTGACGCCGGGACAGGGGCCAACACCGGGGAGCTGTTTTTT. This sequence encodes CATSDAGTGANTGELFF.